The rows below give T cell receptor beta chains drawn from one sample of a study of T cell repertoires in cytomegalovirus infection. Using its own MiXCR run on the reads, TCRdb lists one record per CDR3 protein. The table records about 110,000 distinct CDR3 sequences, 30% of them present only once. Their antigens remain unidentified. Sequenced material: CD8+ T cells from cultured PBMCs, taken from culture after CMV antigen stimulation. Every receptor here comes from a human donor in good health (CMV status not recorded). Some clones in this sample may be carry-over from other donors' samples. CDR3s include the opening cysteine and the closing phenylalanine or tryptophan. A D gene is named only where the DNA matches it firmly. Rows give clone size only sometimes, using once, few, many, or a class for an expanded clone.

clone size: .; V gene: TRBV28; D gene: .; J gene: TRBJ1-5; CDR3 protein: CASSLQALAQHF; CDR3 DNA: TGTGCCAGCAGTTTACAGGCCCTAGCCCAGCATTTT
clone size: .; V gene: TRBV14; D gene: .; J gene: TRBJ2-1; CDR3 protein: CASSQGAGQYNEQFF; CDR3 DNA: TGTGCCAGCAGCCAAGGGGCGGGACAGTACAATGAGCAGTTCTTC
clone size: few; V gene: TRBV6-1; D gene: .; J gene: TRBJ1-6; CDR3 protein: CASSETRYSGSPLHF; CDR3 DNA: TGTGCCAGCAGTGAAACTAGGTACTCGGGTTCACCCCTCCACTTT
clone size: once; V gene: TRBV14; D gene: .; J gene: TRBJ1-1; CDR3 protein: CASSQAGREAFF; CDR3 DNA: TGTGCCAGCAGCCAAGCAGGCCGTGAAGCTTTCTTT
clone size: many; V gene: TRBV6-1; D gene: .; J gene: TRBJ1-5; CDR3 protein: CASGRAGLSNQPQHF; CDR3 DNA: TGTGCCAGCGGTAGAGCAGGGTTAAGCAATCAGCCCCAGCATTTT
clone size: .; V gene: TRBV12-3/TRBV12-4; D gene: .; J gene: TRBJ2-1; CDR3 protein: CASSHPYFLRGEQFF; CDR3 DNA: TGTGCCAGCAGTCATCCGTATTTCTTGCGTGGTGAGCAGTTCTTC
clone size: many; V gene: TRBV6-5; D gene: .; J gene: TRBJ1-5; CDR3 protein: CASSYLNSNQPQHF; CDR3 DNA: TGTGCCAGCAGTTACTTAAATAGCAATCAGCCCCAGCATTTT
clone size: few; V gene: TRBV2; D gene: .; J gene: TRBJ2-2; CDR3 protein: CASSEQHWNTGELFF; CDR3 DNA: TGTGCCAGCAGTGAGCAGCACTGGAACACCGGGGAGCTGTTTTTT
clone size: few; V gene: TRBV11-3; D gene: .; J gene: TRBJ2-1; CDR3 protein: CASSPGSGGTNEQFF; CDR3 DNA: TGTGCCAGCAGCCCCGGGAGTGGGGGCACTAATGAGCAGTTCTTC
clone size: once; V gene: TRBV6-2/TRBV6-3; D gene: .; J gene: TRBJ2-7; CDR3 protein: CATRAGSYEQYF; CDR3 DNA: TGTGCCACCAGGGCCGGATCCTACGAGCAGTACTTC
clone size: many; V gene: TRBV11-2; D gene: TRBD1; J gene: TRBJ2-2; CDR3 protein: CASSLEYGTDYRNTGELFF; CDR3 DNA: TGTGCCAGCAGCTTAGAGTACGGGACAGACTACCGAAACACCGGGGAGCTGTTTTTT
clone size: few; V gene: TRBV7-6; D gene: .; J gene: TRBJ2-1; CDR3 protein: CASSLTEGVYNEQFF; CDR3 DNA: TGTGCCAGCAGCTTGACCGAGGGGGTTTACAATGAGCAGTTCTTC
clone size: .; V gene: TRBV15; D gene: .; J gene: TRBJ2-7; CDR3 protein: CATSRDGRDEQYF; CDR3 DNA: TGTGCCACCAGCAGAGATGGTAGGGACGAGCAGTACTTC
clone size: .; V gene: TRBV6-2/TRBV6-3; D gene: TRBD1; J gene: TRBJ2-2; CDR3 protein: CASSAGTGFGVANTGELFF; CDR3 DNA: TGTGCCAGCAGTGCCGGGACAGGGTTTGGAGTCGCGAACACCGGGGAGCTGTTTTTT
clone size: many; V gene: TRBV7-8; D gene: .; J gene: TRBJ1-5; CDR3 protein: CASSLEGQLSNQPQHF; CDR3 DNA: TGTGCCAGCAGCTTAGAAGGACAGTTAAGCAATCAGCCCCAGCATTTT
clone size: many; V gene: TRBV20-1; D gene: TRBD2; J gene: TRBJ2-1; CDR3 protein: CSARGAGEINEQFF; CDR3 DNA: TGCAGTGCTAGAGGAGCGGGGGAGATCAATGAGCAGTTCTTC
clone size: few; V gene: TRBV19; D gene: .; J gene: TRBJ1-5; CDR3 protein: CASSRDGNQPQHF; CDR3 DNA: TGTGCCAGTAGTCGGGATGGCAATCAGCCCCAGCATTTT
clone size: .; V gene: TRBV19; D gene: .; J gene: TRBJ1-5; CDR3 protein: CASSTGRVTQPQHF; CDR3 DNA: TGTGCCAGTAGTACAGGTCGCGTAACTCAGCCCCAGCATTTT
clone size: .; V gene: TRBV7-9; D gene: .; J gene: TRBJ2-3; CDR3 protein: CQLEEGTDTQYF; CDR3 DNA: TGTCAGCTCGAGGAAGGCACAGATACGCAGTATTTT
clone size: few; V gene: TRBV7-9; D gene: .; J gene: TRBJ1-1; CDR3 protein: CASSDGWDSAGTAFF; CDR3 DNA: TGTGCCAGCAGCGACGGTTGGGACTCGGCAGGGACAGCTTTCTTT
clone size: few; V gene: TRBV4-1; D gene: TRBD1; J gene: TRBJ2-7; CDR3 protein: CASSVSGTGISYEQYF; CDR3 DNA: TGCGCCAGCAGCGTATCCGGGACAGGGATATCCTACGAGCAGTACTTC
clone size: few; V gene: TRBV6-8; D gene: TRBD1; J gene: TRBJ2-7; CDR3 protein: CASSSPGQGVYEQYF; CDR3 DNA: TGTGCCAGCAGTTCCCCGGGACAGGGAGTCTACGAGCAGTACTTC
clone size: few; V gene: TRBV12-3/TRBV12-4; D gene: .; J gene: TRBJ1-4; CDR3 protein: CASTRGGEKLFF; CDR3 DNA: TGTGCCAGCACTCGAGGTGGTGAAAAACTGTTTTTT
clone size: few; V gene: TRBV7-6; D gene: TRBD1; J gene: TRBJ1-1; CDR3 protein: CASSLGGAGQGFAEAFF; CDR3 DNA: TGTGCCAGCAGCTTAGGTGGCGCTGGACAGGGCTTTGCTGAAGCTTTCTTT
clone size: once; V gene: TRBV5-6; D gene: TRBD1; J gene: TRBJ2-7; CDR3 protein: CASSREQGPSYEQYF; CDR3 DNA: TGTGCCAGCAGCAGGGAACAGGGGCCCTCCTACGAGCAGTACTTC
clone size: .; V gene: TRBV2; D gene: TRBD1; J gene: TRBJ2-7; CDR3 protein: CASSDTTGGLGEQYF; CDR3 DNA: TGTGCCAGCAGTGACACGACAGGGGGCTTGGGGGAGCAGTACTTC
clone size: .; V gene: TRBV6-8; D gene: TRBD1; J gene: TRBJ1-4; CDR3 protein: CASSYRGLNEKLFF; CDR3 DNA: TGTGCCAGCAGTTATAGGGGGCTCAATGAAAAACTGTTTTTT
clone size: many; V gene: TRBV7-8; D gene: .; J gene: TRBJ2-3; CDR3 protein: CASRTPRPGDTQYF; CDR3 DNA: TGTGCCAGCAGAACGCCTAGGCCGGGAGATACGCAGTATTTT
clone size: few; V gene: TRBV4-1; D gene: .; J gene: TRBJ2-3; CDR3 protein: CASSQRGAPTDTQYF; CDR3 DNA: TGCGCCAGCAGCCAACGCGGGGCACCCACAGATACGCAGTATTTT
clone size: few; V gene: TRBV7-6; D gene: TRBD1; J gene: TRBJ1-3; CDR3 protein: CASSSTGGSGNTIYF; CDR3 DNA: TGTGCCAGCAGCTCTACAGGGGGTTCTGGAAACACCATATATTTT
clone size: few; V gene: TRBV12-3/TRBV12-4; D gene: .; J gene: TRBJ2-7; CDR3 protein: CASPRTVRGRVYEQYF; CDR3 DNA: TGTGCCAGCCCCCGGACCGTACGGGGACGAGTCTACGAGCAGTACTTC
clone size: .; V gene: TRBV11-3; D gene: .; J gene: TRBJ2-2; CDR3 protein: CASSGRGGELFF; CDR3 DNA: TGTGCCAGCAGCGGCCGGGGTGGGGAGCTGTTTTTT
clone size: .; V gene: TRBV5-1; D gene: .; J gene: TRBJ1-2; CDR3 protein: CASSPGTEANYGYTF; CDR3 DNA: TGCGCCAGCAGTCCCGGGACGGAAGCCAACTATGGCTACACCTTC
clone size: few; V gene: TRBV6-5; D gene: .; J gene: TRBJ2-5; CDR3 protein: CASSYPFGQGGETQYF; CDR3 DNA: TGTGCCAGCAGTTACCCCTTCGGGCAGGGTGGGGAGACCCAGTACTTC
clone size: many; V gene: TRBV7-2; D gene: TRBD1; J gene: TRBJ2-7; CDR3 protein: CASSLDLGQGNEQYF; CDR3 DNA: TGTGCCAGCAGCTTAGATCTAGGACAGGGAAACGAGCAGTACTTC
clone size: .; V gene: TRBV12-5; D gene: .; J gene: TRBJ2-1; CDR3 protein: CASGIPNGGNEQFF; CDR3 DNA: TGTGCTAGTGGTATCCCAAACGGCGGAAATGAGCAGTTCTTC
clone size: .; V gene: TRBV7-6; D gene: TRBD2; J gene: TRBJ2-3; CDR3 protein: CASSHPSGGANTQYF; CDR3 DNA: TGTGCCAGCAGCCACCCTAGCGGGGGGGCAAATACGCAGTATTTT
clone size: .; V gene: TRBV5-5; D gene: TRBD2; J gene: TRBJ2-3; CDR3 protein: CASSSGLARDTQYF; CDR3 DNA: TGTGCCAGCAGCTCGGGACTAGCGCGGGATACGCAGTATTTT
clone size: many; V gene: TRBV11-2; D gene: .; J gene: TRBJ2-2; CDR3 protein: CASSFFTHGGEANTGELFF; CDR3 DNA: TGTGCCAGCAGCTTTTTTACGCATGGCGGGGAAGCGAACACCGGGGAGCTGTTTTTT
clone size: few; V gene: TRBV11-2; D gene: TRBD2; J gene: TRBJ2-3; CDR3 protein: CASSLDNTSGGSTDTQYF; CDR3 DNA: TGTGCCAGCAGCTTAGATAACACTAGCGGGGGAAGCACAGATACGCAGTATTTT
clone size: few; V gene: TRBV7-2; D gene: .; J gene: TRBJ2-2; CDR3 protein: CASRPDSLTGELFF; CDR3 DNA: TGTGCCAGCAGACCCGACAGCCTCACCGGGGAGCTGTTTTTT
clone size: .; V gene: TRBV2; D gene: .; J gene: TRBJ2-1; CDR3 protein: CASSVEGGYNNEQFF; CDR3 DNA: TGTGCCAGCAGTGTGGAGGGGGGCTACAACAATGAGCAGTTCTTC